The 8 T cell receptor beta chains given below trace back to one sample, sequenced in a study of T-cell reconstitution after alpha-beta-depleted transplantation in children. TCRbeta library preparation incorporated unique molecular identifiers. From the PCR reads, TCRdb called clonotypes with MiXCR, one entry per CDR3 protein. The sample contains about 540,000 distinct CDR3 sequences, roughly 18% of which appear only once. Sequenced here: PBMCs from the stem cell graft donor, sampled from the stem cell graft. Source of these receptors: a human donor who donated a stem cell graft to a child with acute lymphoblastic leukemia.

The V gene is TRBV5-1, the J gene TRBJ1-2; the D is unclear. CDR1 and CDR2 (germline): SGHRS, YFSETQ. The CDR3 is made up of 14 amino acids. V lost 0 bases and J 4 bases, leaving 10 bases between the germline ends. CDR3 loop: CASSLGSISYGYTF. CDR3 nucleotides: TGCGCCAGCAGCTTGGGCAGTATCTCCTATGGCTACACCTTC.

The sample holds a few counts of this clonotype. CDR3 in DNA: TGCAGTGCTAGAGGGGGTCCCACCGGGGAGCTGTTTTTT. Translated, it gives CSARGGPTGELFF. The V and J genes are TRBV20-1 and TRBJ2-2; no definite D call. The CDR3 covers 13 residues. From germline, CDR1 is DFQATT and CDR2 SNEGSKA (reference sequence). V was clipped by 1 base and J by 4 bases, with 7 bases between them.

This clonotype has just a few counts. J is TRBJ2-7 and V is TRBV2; 13 bases fit TRBD2. Per germline, CDR1 SNHLY and CDR2 FYNNEI. This CDR3 contains 17 residues. V dropped 8 bases and J dropped 3; count of bases not matched to a gene: 13. The CDR3 protein is CASLPGLAGPKGYEQYF. DNA for the CDR3: TGTGCCAGCTTACCGGGACTAGCGGGACCTAAGGGCTACGAGCAGTACTTC.

This clonotype was seen only a few times. The chain links TRBV2 to TRBJ2-7; TRBD1 matches at 7 bases. CDR1 is SNHLY, CDR2 FYNNEI, per germline. Trimming cost V 6 bases and J 4 bases; bases outside gene matches: 15. The CDR3 extends over 16 amino acids. The CDR3 protein is CASRETGWTGRYEQYF. The CDR3 DNA is TGTGCCAGCAGGGAAACCGGCTGGACAGGACGTTACGAGCAGTACTTC.

The chain has TRBV5-1 and TRBJ2-1; a possible D gene is TRBD1 (6 bases). V dropped 4 bases and J dropped 3 bases, with 11 bases sitting between them. Germline assignment: CDR1 SGHRS and CDR2 YFSETQ. There are 14 residues in the CDR3. CDR3 loop: CASSKGHNYNEQFF. The CDR3 DNA reads TGCGCCAGCAGCAAGGGACACAACTACAATGAGCAGTTCTTC.

This clonotype occurred many times. The chain couples TRBV5-1 to TRBJ1-1; no clear D gene. Germline V gene data show CDR1 as SGHRS and CDR2 as YFSETQ. The V end lost 1 base, the J end lost 2 bases, and 9 bases lay between the germline ends. CDR3 size: 14 residues. DNA of the CDR3: TGCGCCAGCAGCTTGTTCCCAGCAAACACTGAAGCTTTCTTT. Protein product: CASSLFPANTEAFF.

The genes are TRBV4-1 and TRBJ1-1; TRBD1 is a possible D gene (5 bases). The CDR3 is 14 residues long. CDR1 is MGHRA, CDR2 YSYEKL, per germline. Trimming shortened V by 3 bases and J by 1 base, and 9 bases separated the two germline ends. The CDR3: CASSQGLANTEAFF. The CDR3, as DNA: TGCGCCAGCAGCCAGGGGCTCGCGAACACTGAAGCTTTCTTT.

This clonotype was recorded a few times. The chain uses TRBV27 and TRBJ2-3; the match to TRBD2 covers 9 bases. This CDR3 is 15 amino acids long. Per the germline V gene, CDR1 is MNHEY and CDR2 is SMNVEV (reference sequence). The V and J ends lost 6 bases and 6 bases, in that order; junction bases with no gene match: 10. Written as DNA, the CDR3 is TGTGCCAGCAGCCTCTTAGCGGGAGAGGGTGATACGCAGTATTTT. Its translation: CASSLLAGEGDTQYF.